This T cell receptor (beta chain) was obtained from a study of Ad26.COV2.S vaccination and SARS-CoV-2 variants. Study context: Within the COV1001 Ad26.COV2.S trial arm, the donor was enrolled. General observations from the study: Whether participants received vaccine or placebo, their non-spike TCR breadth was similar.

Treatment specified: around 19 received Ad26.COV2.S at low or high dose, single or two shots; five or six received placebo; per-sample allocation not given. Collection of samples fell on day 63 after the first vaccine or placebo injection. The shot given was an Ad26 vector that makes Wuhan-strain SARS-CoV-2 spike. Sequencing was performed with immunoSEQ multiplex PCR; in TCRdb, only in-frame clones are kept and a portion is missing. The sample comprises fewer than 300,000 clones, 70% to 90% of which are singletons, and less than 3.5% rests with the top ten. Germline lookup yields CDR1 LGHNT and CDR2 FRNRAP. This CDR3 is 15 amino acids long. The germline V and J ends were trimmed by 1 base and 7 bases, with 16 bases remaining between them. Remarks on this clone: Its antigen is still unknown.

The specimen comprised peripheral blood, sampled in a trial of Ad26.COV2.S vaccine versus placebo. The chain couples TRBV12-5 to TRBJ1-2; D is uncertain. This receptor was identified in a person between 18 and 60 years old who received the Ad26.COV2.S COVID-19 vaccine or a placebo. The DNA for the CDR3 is TGTGCTAGTGGTTTGGGCCGGGCCATTCTCGGTGGCTACACCTTC. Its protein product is CASGLGRAILGGYTF.